Below, 5 T cell receptor beta chains from the same sample are listed, as sequenced in a study of blood T cell repertoires in COVID-19. TCRdb's copy holds only in-frame clones and misses some; the assay was immunoSEQ multiplex PCR. Of 200,000 or so clones listed, about 87% are singletons. The specimen sequenced was PBMCs or T cells enriched from blood (not recorded which). These receptors originate from a woman between 25 and 40 years old who had recovered from COVID-19.

This chain joins TRBV15 and TRBJ1-2; no clear D. V lost 0 bases to trimming and J lost 1 base, with 9 bases between them. The CDR3 runs 15 residues. CDR1 and CDR2 (germline): LNHNV, YYDKDF (reference sequence). In nucleotides, the CDR3 is TGTGCCACCAGCAGAGATTGGAGCGGTAACTATGGCTACACCTTC. Protein: CATSRDWSGNYGYTF.

The CDR3 reads CASSLGGGENEKLFF. Here the CDR3 DNA reads TGTGCCAGCAGCCTAGGAGGGGGCGAGAATGAAAAACTGTTTTTT. This chain connects TRBV7-6 to TRBJ1-4; 7 bases match TRBD1. The CDR3 spans 15 residues. Germline lookup yields CDR1 SGHVS and CDR2 FNYEAQ. V lost 5 bases to trimming and J lost 5 bases; unmatched junction nucleotides: 8.

V and J are TRBV29-1 and TRBJ1-1; D perhaps matches TRBD1 (6 bases). V was trimmed by 0 bases and J by 8 bases, leaving 19 bases between them. The CDR3 has 15 amino acids. Germline V CDR1 and CDR2: SQVTM, ANQGSEA. In DNA, the CDR3 is TGCAGCGTTGAAGATCGAACACAGGGATCGACGGAAGCTTTCTTT. Translated: CSVEDRTQGSTEAFF.

The V gene is TRBV5-8, the J gene TRBJ1-5; tentative D call: TRBD1 (6 bases). V was cut by 4 bases and J by 2 bases, with 19 bases left in between. The length of the CDR3 is 17 residues. Germline values: CDR1 SGHTS, CDR2 YDEGEE. Here the CDR3 DNA reads TGTGCCAGCAGCCCGAGGGTCGGCAGGGGAGGCAATCAGCCCCAGCATTTT. Protein sequence: CASSPRVGRGGNQPQHF.

The rearrangement links TRBV2 to TRBJ2-1, with 12 bases aligning to TRBD2. The length of the CDR3 is 18 residues. Germline V gene lookup returns CDR1 SNHLY and CDR2 FYNNEI. Trimming at V came to 2 bases and at J to 4 bases, leaving 9 bases not matched to a gene. CDR3: CASSEPLLAGGGYNEQFF. In DNA, the CDR3 is TGTGCCAGCAGTGAACCCCTACTAGCGGGGGGCGGATACAATGAGCAGTTCTTC.